These 24 T cell receptor beta chains originate from one sample sequenced in a study of monozygotic twins with inflammatory bowel disease. TCRdb reworked the 5' RACE reads into one entry per CDR3 protein, no DNA. The ten top clones account for 2% to 2.5%, within a sample of 400,000 or so distinct CDR3 sequences. Sequencing was done on a sample of blood. Every receptor here comes from a human donor with ulcerative colitis or Crohn's disease, or a healthy co-twin of an affected twin (not recorded which).

This sequence joins TRBV12-3 or TRBV12-4 and TRBJ2-2; without DNA, the TCRdb call of TRBD1 cannot be checked. The CDR3 extends over 15 amino acids. This chain's CDR3 is CASSLGGADTGELFF.

The rearrangement uses TRBV7-9 and TRBJ2-5; the TCRdb call, TRBD1, lacks DNA for checking. The germline V gene has CDR1 SEHNR and CDR2 FQNEAQ (reference sequence). The CDR3 is made up of 17 amino acids. CDR3 protein: CASSLATAWKGGETQYF.

V and J are TRBV6-5 and TRBJ1-2. From germline, CDR1 is MNHEY and CDR2 SVGAGI. The CDR3 runs 11 residues. The CDR3 here is CAIRGTVGYTF.

The V call is TRBV27, the J call TRBJ1-1; the TCRdb call, TRBD1, lacks DNA for checking. CDR1 and CDR2 (germline): MNHEY, SMNVEV (reference sequence). The length of the CDR3 is 15 residues. CDR3 protein: CASSRQGAMNTEAFF.

This chain links TRBV5-5 with TRBJ2-2; the TRBD1 assignment by TCRdb is unverifiable without DNA. This CDR3 has 16 amino acids. Germline CDR1 is SGHKS and CDR2 is YYEKEE (reference sequence). The CDR3 loop reads CASSADRGLNTGELFF.

The CDR3 sequence: CASRKPGNTEAFF. The chain recombines TRBV25-1 with TRBJ1-1; checking the TCRdb D call of TRBD1 is not possible without DNA. The CDR3 sequence is 13 residues long. Germline V CDR1 and CDR2: MGHDK, SYGVNS. Looking up the rest from reference TRBV25-1 and TRBJ1-1 gives the full variable domain: EADIYQTPRYLVIGTGKKITLECSQTMGHDKMYWYQQDPGMELHLIHYSYGVNSTEKGDLSSESTVSRIRTEHFPLTLESARPSHTSQYLCASRKPGNTEAFFGQGTRLTVV.

The V and J genes are TRBV20-1 and TRBJ1-1. CDR3 length: 13 amino acids. The germline gives CDR1 DFQATT, CDR2 SNEGSKA (reference sequence). CDR3 amino acids: CSARDLATWGAFF.

The chain uses TRBV27 and TRBJ2-7; TCRdb names TRBD1, which stays unverified in the absence of DNA. Germline V lookup: CDR1 MNHEY, CDR2 SMNVEV (reference sequence). This CDR3 contains 20 residues. The chain's CDR3 is CASSLKDLDRGARASYEQYF.

The chain couples TRBV20-1 to TRBJ2-2; TCRdb returns TRBD1, unconfirmable since there is no DNA. The germline V gene encodes CDR1 DFQATT and CDR2 SNEGSKA (reference sequence). The CDR3 contains 14 residues. CDR3 amino acids: CSARGQGSTGELFF.

The rearrangement uses TRBV18 and TRBJ1-1. The V gene's germline CDR1 is KGHSH and CDR2 LQKENI. CDR3 length: 16 amino acids. The chain's CDR3 is CASSPPWSLENTEAFF. Supplemented by reference TRBV18 and TRBJ1-1, the full variable domain reads NAGVMQNPRHLVRRRGQEARLRCSPMKGHSHVYWYRQLPEEGLKFMVYLQKENIIDESGMPKERFSAEFPKEGPSILRIQQVVRGDSAAYFCASSPPWSLENTEAFFGQGTRLTVV.

The chain joins TRBV4-2 to TRBJ2-6. The germline CDR1 and CDR2 sequences are LGHNA and YNFKEQ. The CDR3 spans 17 residues. The chain's CDR3 is CASSQDPQGSGANVLTF.

The V call is TRBV5-1, the J call TRBJ1-1. This CDR3 has 14 amino acids. Per germline, CDR1 SGHRS and CDR2 YFSETQ. The CDR3: CASSSGSGGTEAFF. Full variable domain (remainder filled in from reference TRBV5-1 and TRBJ1-1): KAGVTQTPRYLIKTRGQQVTLSCSPISGHRSVSWYQQTPGQGLQFLFEYFSETQRNKGNFPGRFSGRQFSNSRSEMNVSTLELGDSALYLCASSSGSGGTEAFFGQGTRLTVV.

The rearrangement uses TRBV29-1 and TRBJ2-7; with no DNA, the TCRdb D assignment of TRBD1 cannot be verified. This CDR3 region has 13 residues. Looked up from germline, CDR1 is SQVTM and CDR2 is ANQGSEA. This CDR3 reads CSVPGPHSYEQYF.

The chain couples TRBV12-3 or TRBV12-4 to TRBJ2-5. CDR3 length: 11 residues. CDR3 sequence: CASSFGQTQYF.

This rearrangement joins TRBV6-6 to TRBJ2-1. CDR3 length equals 11 residues. Germline CDR1 is MNHNY and CDR2 is SVGAGI (reference sequence). CDR3 residues: CASGYYNEQFF.

The chain couples TRBV28 to TRBJ2-1; TCRdb indicates TRBD2, and absent DNA this call remains unverified. In germline, CDR1 is MDHEN, CDR2 SYDVKM. This CDR3 is 16 amino acids long. CDR3 amino acids: CASTSGGTQSYNEQFF.

This chain uses TRBV10-3 with TRBJ1-3. CDR1 and CDR2 from the germline V gene are ENHRY and SYGVKD. The CDR3 runs 14 residues. Here the CDR3 reads CAIGGGGSGNTIYF.

The V and J genes are TRBV18 and TRBJ2-7; the TCRdb D gene call, TRBD1, has no DNA to confirm it. Per germline, CDR1 KGHSH and CDR2 LQKENI. CDR3 length: 15 residues. The CDR3 sequence: CASSWGQGVSYEQYF.

This chain uses TRBV12-3 or TRBV12-4 with TRBJ2-1; TCRdb picks TRBD2, but there is no DNA to check that call. This CDR3 is built from 17 residues. The CDR3 spells CASSPGLAGGPRIEQFF.

V and J are TRBV27 and TRBJ1-2. The germline gives CDR1 MNHEY, CDR2 SMNVEV (reference sequence). This CDR3 is 14 amino acids long. The CDR3 sequence is CASSLDISQWGYTF.

The V call is TRBV19, the J call TRBJ2-7; the TRBD1 assignment by TCRdb is unverifiable without DNA. Germline V gene sequence: CDR1 LNHDA, CDR2 SQIVND (reference sequence). The CDR3 length is 15 residues. CDR3 protein: CASSPGTGPSYEQYF.

The CDR3 loop reads CASSQDIYNEQFF. The V and J genes are TRBV7-9 and TRBJ2-1; the TCRdb call, TRBD1, lacks DNA for checking. CDR1 is SEHNR and CDR2 is FQNEAQ in the germline V gene (reference sequence). The CDR3 extends over 13 amino acids.

This chain uses TRBV7-9 with TRBJ2-1; TCRdb selects TRBD1, and the lack of DNA leaves this call unchecked. Germline CDR1 and CDR2: SEHNR and FQNEAQ (reference sequence). The CDR3 totals 15 residues. The CDR3 spells CASSPGQGAFNEQFF.

The rearrangement links TRBV27 to TRBJ1-5; TCRdb outputs TRBD1, but without DNA this stays unchecked. CDR1 and CDR2 (germline): MNHEY, SMNVEV (reference sequence). The CDR3 has 15 amino acids. CDR3 in amino acids: CASSVQGALHQPQHF.